This T cell receptor (beta chain) comes out of a study of blood T cell repertoires in COVID-19. Study context: Italy, Spain and the United States were the sources of the convalescent and acute COVID-19 samples. Nucleic acid was either cDNA or gDNA, and it came from T cells, B-cell-depleted T cells, or PBMCs.

Trimming took 5 bases from V and 3 from J; bases not matched to a gene: 7. Germline V gives CDR1 MDHEN, CDR2 SYDVKM. The CDR3 is 17 residues long. In its sample, this clone was seen a few times. Under the authors' procedure: The authors estimated nucleated cell counts from reference gene primer amplification. Data came from immunoSEQ multiplex PCR; TCRdb stores just in-frame clones and leaves some out. The DNA gave D and trimming, while V, J and clone size come from that table. This sample carries under 450,000 clones, about nine tenths of them seen once, and the ten largest clones take 1.5% to 1.8%. The Seattle site enrolled patients during active infection and followed them longitudinally.

The chain joins TRBV28 to TRBJ2-3; 14 positions agree with TRBD2. This receptor was identified in a woman in her 40s with COVID-19, enrolled during active disease. The specimen sequenced was peripheral blood. The CDR3 sequence is CASSPGTSGSWTDTQYF. The CDR3 region has the DNA TGTGCCAGCAGTCCCGGGACTAGCGGGAGTTGGACAGATACGCAGTATTTT.